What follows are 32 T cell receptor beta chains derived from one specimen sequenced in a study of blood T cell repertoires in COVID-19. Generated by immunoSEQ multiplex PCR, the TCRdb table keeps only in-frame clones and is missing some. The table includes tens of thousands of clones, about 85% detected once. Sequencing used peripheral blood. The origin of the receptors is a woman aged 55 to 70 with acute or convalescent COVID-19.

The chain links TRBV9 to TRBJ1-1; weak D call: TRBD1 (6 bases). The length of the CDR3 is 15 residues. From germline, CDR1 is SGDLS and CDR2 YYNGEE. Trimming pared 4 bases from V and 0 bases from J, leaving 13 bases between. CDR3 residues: CASSQTGGLNTEAFF. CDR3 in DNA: TGTGCCAGCAGCCAAACGGGGGGCCTGAACACTGAAGCTTTCTTT.

The CDR3 spells CASGQGETNEKLFF. The CDR3 coding sequence is TGTGCTAGTGGCCAAGGAGAAACTAATGAAAAACTGTTTTTT. The V and J genes are TRBV12-5 and TRBJ1-4; D is uncertain. The ends were cut back, 6 bases at V and 1 base at J, with 9 bases in the middle. Germline CDR1 reads LGHNT; CDR2 reads FRNRAP. The CDR3 is 14 amino acids.

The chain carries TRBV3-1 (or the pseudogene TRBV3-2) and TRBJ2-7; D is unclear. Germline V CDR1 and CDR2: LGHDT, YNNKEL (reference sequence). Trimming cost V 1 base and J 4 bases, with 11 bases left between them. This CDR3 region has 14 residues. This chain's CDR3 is CASSQVTGYYEQYF. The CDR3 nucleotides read TGTGCCAGCAGCCAAGTGACGGGTTATTACGAGCAGTACTTC.

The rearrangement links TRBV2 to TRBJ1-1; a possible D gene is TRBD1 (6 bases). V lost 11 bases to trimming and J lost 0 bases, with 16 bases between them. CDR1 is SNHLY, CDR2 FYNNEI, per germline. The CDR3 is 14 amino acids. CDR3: CAYKSGGLNTEAFF. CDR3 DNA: TGTGCCTATAAGTCCGGGGGGCTGAACACTGAAGCTTTCTTT.

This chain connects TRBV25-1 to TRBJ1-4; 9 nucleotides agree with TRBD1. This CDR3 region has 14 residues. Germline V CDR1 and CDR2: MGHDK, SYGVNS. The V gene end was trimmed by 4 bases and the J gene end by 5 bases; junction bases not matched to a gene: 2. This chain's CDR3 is CASSAQGANEKLFF. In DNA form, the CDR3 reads TGTGCCAGCAGTGCACAGGGGGCAAATGAAAAACTGTTTTTT.

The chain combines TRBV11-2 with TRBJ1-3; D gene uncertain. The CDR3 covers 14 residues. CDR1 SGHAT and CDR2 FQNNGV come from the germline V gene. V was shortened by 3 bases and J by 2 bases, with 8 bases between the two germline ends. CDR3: CASSFGGTGNTIYF. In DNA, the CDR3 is TGTGCCAGCAGCTTTGGAGGCACTGGAAACACCATATATTTT.

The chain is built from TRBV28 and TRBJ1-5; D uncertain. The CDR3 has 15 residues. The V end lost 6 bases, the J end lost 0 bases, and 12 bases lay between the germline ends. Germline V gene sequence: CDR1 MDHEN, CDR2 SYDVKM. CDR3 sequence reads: CASSRRRNSNQPQHF. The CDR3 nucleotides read TGTGCCAGCAGCCGACGCAGGAATAGCAATCAGCCCCAGCATTTT.

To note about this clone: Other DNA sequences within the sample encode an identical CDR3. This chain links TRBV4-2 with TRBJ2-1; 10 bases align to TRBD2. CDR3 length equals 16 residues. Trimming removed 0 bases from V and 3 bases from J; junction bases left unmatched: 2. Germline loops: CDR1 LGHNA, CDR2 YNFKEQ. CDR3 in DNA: TGTGCCAGCAGCCAAGAGAGGACTAGCGGCTACAATGAGCAGTTCTTC. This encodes CASSQERTSGYNEQFF.

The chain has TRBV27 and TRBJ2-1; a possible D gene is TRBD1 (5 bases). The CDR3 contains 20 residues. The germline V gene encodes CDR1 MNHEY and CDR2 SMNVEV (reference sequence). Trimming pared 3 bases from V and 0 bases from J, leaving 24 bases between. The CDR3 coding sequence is TGTGCCAGCAGTTTCCGACAGAAATCTGTGGGCGTGCGCTCCTACAATGAGCAGTTCTTC. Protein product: CASSFRQKSVGVRSYNEQFF.

In DNA, the CDR3 is TGTGCCTGGACAGGGGCGATTACCGGAAACACCATATATTTT. It yields the protein CAWTGAITGNTIYF. The V call is TRBV30, the J call TRBJ1-3; D might be TRBD1 (6 bases). This CDR3 is built from 14 residues. Deletions cut 4 bases from V and 4 bases from J, with 14 bases between. Germline CDR1 is GTSNPN and CDR2 is SVGIG (reference sequence).

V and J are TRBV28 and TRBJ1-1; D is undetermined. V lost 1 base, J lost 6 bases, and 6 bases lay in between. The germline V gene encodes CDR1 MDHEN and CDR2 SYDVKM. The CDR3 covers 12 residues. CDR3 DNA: TGTGCCAGCAGTTTATCCGGGTCTGAAGCTTTCTTT. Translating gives CASSLSGSEAFF.

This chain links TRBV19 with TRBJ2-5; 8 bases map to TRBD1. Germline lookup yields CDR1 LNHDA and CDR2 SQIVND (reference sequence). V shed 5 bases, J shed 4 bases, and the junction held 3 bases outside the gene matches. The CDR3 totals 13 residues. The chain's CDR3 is CASSPDRGETQYF. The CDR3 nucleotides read TGTGCCAGTAGTCCCGACAGGGGAGAGACCCAGTACTTC.

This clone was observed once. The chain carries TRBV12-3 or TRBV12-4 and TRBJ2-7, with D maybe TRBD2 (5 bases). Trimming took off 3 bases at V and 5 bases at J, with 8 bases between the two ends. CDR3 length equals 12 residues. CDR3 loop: CASSFGVDEQYF. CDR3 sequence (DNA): TGTGCCAGCAGTTTCGGGGTTGACGAGCAGTACTTC.

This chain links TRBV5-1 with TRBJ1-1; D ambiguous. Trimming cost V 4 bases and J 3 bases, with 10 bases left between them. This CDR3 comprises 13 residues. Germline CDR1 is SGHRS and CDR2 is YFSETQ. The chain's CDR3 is CASSPYQDTEAFF. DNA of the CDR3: TGCGCCAGCAGCCCTTACCAGGACACTGAAGCTTTCTTT.

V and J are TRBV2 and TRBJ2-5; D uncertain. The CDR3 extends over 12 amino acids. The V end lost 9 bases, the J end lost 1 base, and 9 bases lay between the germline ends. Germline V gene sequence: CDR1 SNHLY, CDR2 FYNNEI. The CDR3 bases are TGTGCCAGTCGTAGAACCCAAGAGACCCAGTACTTC. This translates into CASRRTQETQYF. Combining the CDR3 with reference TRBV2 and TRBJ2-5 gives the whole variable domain EPEVTQTPSHQVTQMGQEVILRCVPISNHLYFYWYRQILGQKVEFLVSFYNNEISEKSEIFDDQFSVERPDGSNFTLKIRSTKLEDSAMYFCASRRTQETQYFGPGTRLLVL.

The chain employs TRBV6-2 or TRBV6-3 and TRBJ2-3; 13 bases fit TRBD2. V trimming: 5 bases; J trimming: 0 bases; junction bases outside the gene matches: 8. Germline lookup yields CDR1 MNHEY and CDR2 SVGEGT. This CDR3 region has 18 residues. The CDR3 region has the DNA TGTGCCAGCAGTCAACCGACGGGACTAGCGGGAAGCACAGATACGCAGTATTTT. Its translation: CASSQPTGLAGSTDTQYF.

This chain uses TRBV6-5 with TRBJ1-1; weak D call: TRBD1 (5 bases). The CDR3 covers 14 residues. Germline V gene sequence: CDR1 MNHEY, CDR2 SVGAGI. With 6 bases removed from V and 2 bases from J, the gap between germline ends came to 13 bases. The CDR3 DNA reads TGTGCCAGCAGATCCCAGGGAGGAAACACTGAAGCTTTCTTT. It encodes CASRSQGGNTEAFF.

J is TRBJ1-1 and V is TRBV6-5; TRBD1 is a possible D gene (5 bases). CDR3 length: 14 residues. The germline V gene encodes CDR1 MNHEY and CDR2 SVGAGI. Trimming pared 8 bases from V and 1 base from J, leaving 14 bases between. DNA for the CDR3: TGTGCCAGCTCTAGGGGCAAATCGAACACTGAAGCTTTCTTT. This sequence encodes CASSRGKSNTEAFF.

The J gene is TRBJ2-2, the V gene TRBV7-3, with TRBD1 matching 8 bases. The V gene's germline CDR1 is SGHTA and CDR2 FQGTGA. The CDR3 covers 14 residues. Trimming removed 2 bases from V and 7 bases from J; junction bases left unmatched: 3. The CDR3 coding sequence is TGTGCCAGCAGCTTACAGGGGGCAGGCGGGGAGCTGTTTTTT. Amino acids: CASSLQGAGGELFF. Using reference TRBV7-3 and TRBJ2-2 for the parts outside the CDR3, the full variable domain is GAGVSQTPSNKVTEKGKYVELRCDPISGHTALYWYRQSLGQGPEFLIYFQGTGAADDSGLPNDRFFAVRPEGSVSTLKIQRTERGDSAVYLCASSLQGAGGELFFGEGSRLTVL.

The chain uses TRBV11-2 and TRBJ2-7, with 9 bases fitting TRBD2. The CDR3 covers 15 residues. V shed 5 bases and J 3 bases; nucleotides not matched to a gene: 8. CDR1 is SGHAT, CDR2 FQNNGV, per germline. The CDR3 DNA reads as TGTGCCAGCAGCCCTCCGGGACTAGCTATCTACGAGCAGTACTTC. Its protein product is CASSPPGLAIYEQYF.

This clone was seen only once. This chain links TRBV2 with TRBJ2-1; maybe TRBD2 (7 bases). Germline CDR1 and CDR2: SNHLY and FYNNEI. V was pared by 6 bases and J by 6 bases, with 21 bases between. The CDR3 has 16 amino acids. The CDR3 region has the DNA TGTGCCAGCAGCGCCAGATGGGGGGGCAATTTCAATGAGCAGTTCTTC. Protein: CASSARWGGNFNEQFF.

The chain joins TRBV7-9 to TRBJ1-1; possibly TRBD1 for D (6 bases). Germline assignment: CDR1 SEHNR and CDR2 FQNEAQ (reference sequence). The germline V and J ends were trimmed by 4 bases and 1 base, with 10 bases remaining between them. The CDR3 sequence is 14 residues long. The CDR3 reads CASSSQQGNTEAFF. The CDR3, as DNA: TGTGCCAGCAGCTCTCAACAGGGGAACACTGAAGCTTTCTTT.

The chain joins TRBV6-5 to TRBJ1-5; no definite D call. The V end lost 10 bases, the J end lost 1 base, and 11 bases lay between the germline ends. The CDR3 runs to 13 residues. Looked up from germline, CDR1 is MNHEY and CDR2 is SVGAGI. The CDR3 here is CATRPGSNQPQHF. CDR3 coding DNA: TGTGCCACCAGGCCGGGAAGCAATCAGCCCCAGCATTTT.

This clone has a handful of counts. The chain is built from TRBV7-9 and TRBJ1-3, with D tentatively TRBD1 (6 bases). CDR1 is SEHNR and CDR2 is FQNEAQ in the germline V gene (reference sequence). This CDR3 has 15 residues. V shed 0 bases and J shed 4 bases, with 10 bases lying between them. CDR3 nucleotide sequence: TGTGCCAGCAGCTTAGCTCTGACAGGAGGAAACACCATATATTTT. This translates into CASSLALTGGNTIYF.

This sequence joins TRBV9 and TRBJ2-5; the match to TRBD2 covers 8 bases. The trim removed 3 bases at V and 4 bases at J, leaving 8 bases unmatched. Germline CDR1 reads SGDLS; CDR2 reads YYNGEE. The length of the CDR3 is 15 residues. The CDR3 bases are TGTGCCAGCAGCGCGACGGGAGGGCCAGGAGAGACCCAGTACTTC. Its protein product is CASSATGGPGETQYF.

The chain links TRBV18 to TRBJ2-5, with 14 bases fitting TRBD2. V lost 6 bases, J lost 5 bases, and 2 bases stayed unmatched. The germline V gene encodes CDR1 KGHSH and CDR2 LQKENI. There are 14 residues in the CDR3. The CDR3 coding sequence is TGTGCCAGCTCGACTAGCGGGGGGGACGAGACCCAGTACTTC. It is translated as CASSTSGGDETQYF.

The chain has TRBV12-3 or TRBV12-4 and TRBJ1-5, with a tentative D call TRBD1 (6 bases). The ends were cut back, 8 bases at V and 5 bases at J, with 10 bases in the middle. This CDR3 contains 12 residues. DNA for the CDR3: TGTGCCAGCCGGGACACATATCAGCCCCAGCATTTT. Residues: CASRDTYQPQHF.

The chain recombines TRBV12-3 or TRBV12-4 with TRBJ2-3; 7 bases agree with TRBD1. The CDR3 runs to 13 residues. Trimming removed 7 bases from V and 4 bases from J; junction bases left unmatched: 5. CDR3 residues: CASIRGPADTQYF. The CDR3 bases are TGTGCCAGCATAAGGGGGCCCGCAGATACGCAGTATTTT.

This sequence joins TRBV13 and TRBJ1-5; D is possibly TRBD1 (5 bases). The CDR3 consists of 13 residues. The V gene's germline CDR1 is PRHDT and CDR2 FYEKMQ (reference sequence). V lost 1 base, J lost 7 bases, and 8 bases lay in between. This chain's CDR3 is CASSLAGKQPQHF. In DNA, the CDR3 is TGTGCCAGCAGCTTAGCAGGGAAACAGCCCCAGCATTTT.

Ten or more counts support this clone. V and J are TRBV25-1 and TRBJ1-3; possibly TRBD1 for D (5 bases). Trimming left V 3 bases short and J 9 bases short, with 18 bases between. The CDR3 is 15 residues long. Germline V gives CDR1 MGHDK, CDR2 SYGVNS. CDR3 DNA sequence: TGTGCCAGCAGTGAGGGGACTGGGAGGAGGAGCACCATATATTTT. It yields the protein CASSEGTGRRSTIYF.

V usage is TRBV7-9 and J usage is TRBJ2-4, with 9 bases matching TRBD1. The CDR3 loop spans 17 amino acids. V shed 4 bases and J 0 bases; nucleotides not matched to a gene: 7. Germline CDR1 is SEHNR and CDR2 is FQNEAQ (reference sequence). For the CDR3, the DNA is TGTGCCAGCAGCTCGGACAGGGGCCCCCTAGCCAAAAACATTCAGTACTTC. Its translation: CASSSDRGPLAKNIQYF.

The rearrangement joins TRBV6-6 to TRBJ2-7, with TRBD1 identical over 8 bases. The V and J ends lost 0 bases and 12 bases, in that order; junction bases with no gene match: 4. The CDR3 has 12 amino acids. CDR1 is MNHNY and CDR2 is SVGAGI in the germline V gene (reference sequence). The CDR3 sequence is CASSYSTGQAYF. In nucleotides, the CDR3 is TGTGCCAGCAGTTACTCGACGGGACAGGCGTACTTC.